The subject of this entry is one T cell receptor (beta chain). In its sample, this clone was seen a few times. It has no known antigen specificity. No much larger clone exists at a distance of one base, and base qualities are not known. Library prep was done by the immunoSEQ multiplex PCR assay. The multiplex PCR relied on a mix of 60 forward primers for TCR Vbeta segments and 13 reverse primers for TCR Jbeta segments. The CDR3 region of rearranged TCR beta genes was amplified from genomic DNA by a multiplex PCR assay. Amplified TCR beta libraries were sequenced as 87-base-pair reads on the Illumina HiSeq System. The authors processed their data as follows. In a later analysis, some 80 million unique TCR beta chains were counted across the approximately 620 repertoires, and roughly 10 million of these chains were shared by at least two donors. Raw reads were error-corrected and collapsed into unique sequences by a nearest-neighbor algorithm in which closely related sequences were merged to remove PCR and sequencing errors. V, D and J gene segments were assigned by aligning CDR3 sequences to IMGT reference sequences. Each retained sequence needed at least a six-nucleotide match to both a V gene segment and a J gene segment. Rearrangements were classified as productive when the CDR3 lacked stop codons and remained in frame with V and J, and all other rearrangements were classified as non-productive. Following IMGT convention, CDR3 was defined as the stretch from the second conserved V-encoded cysteine to the conserved J-encoded phenylalanine. Sequences without an unambiguous match to a single V gene segment were excluded from the earlier analysis of several hundred of the donors. In an earlier analysis of approximately 590 of the donors, V segments were called functional above 56.7% productive rearrangements and were called segregating when the between-donor standard deviation exceeded 5%. A statistical classification framework was developed to diagnose cytomegalovirus status using the catalog of TCR beta chain sequences. In a later analysis, TCR nucleotide sequences were compared against IMGT/GENE-DB human TR gene sequences so that V and J genes could be assigned. A later analysis assigned CDR3 sequences and most-parsimonious VDJ recombination scenarios with the TCRdist pipeline. In a later analysis, every TCR beta chain was defined by the combination of its CDR3 amino acid sequence and its V-gene family, and reads without a unique V-gene family were dropped. As a way to deal with suspected cross-contamination and a sequencing artifact, a later analysis dropped 500 to 700 nucleotide sequences that were highly shared and had low generation probability. For each public chain, a later analysis derived a clonal expansion index from normalized ranks of inferred template counts within each repertoire. Generation probabilities in a later analysis came from a VDJ recombination model fitted to out-of-frame rearrangements, and those results were checked against IGoR. In a later analysis, hypergeometric tests were used to score TCR-TCR, TCR-HLA and TCR-CMV co-occurrence, with a repertoire-size bias correction applied to TCR pairs. To estimate false discovery rates, a later analysis permuted the HLA or CMV assignments 20 times. In a later analysis, co-occurring TCRs were grouped with DBSCAN, and TCRdist sequence similarity was added when clustering was performed within HLA-allele-positive subsets. Repertoires with fewer than 30,000 or more than 120,000 public chains were left out of co-occurrence clustering, as were roughly five repertoires with anomalous nucleotide sharing. What TCRdb holds here is the immuneACCESS table cut down to in-frame rearrangements. Part of the clones is not present; checked against another copy, under half of the missing clones reflect an unresolved V gene, and the others are unexplained. The V and J calls and clone size come from that table; D and trimming were worked out from the DNA. The sample table contains a few hundred thousand clones; only one count was recorded for roughly 70% of them. 2% to 2.5% of the sample lies in the top ten.

The record originates from a study of cytomegalovirus exposure and HLA in healthy donors (dated by TCRdb to the late 2010s). The study in broad terms: According to an earlier analysis of a few hundred of the donors, 200 million or so T cells yielded 100 million or so unique TCR beta sequences and roughly 280 Gb of sequence data. The genetic ancestry cluster associated with self-reported Caucasian donors included about four fifths of the roughly 400 genotyped donors. High-throughput TCR immunosequencing, statistical association of individual TCRs with disease status, and machine learning were combined to predict cytomegalovirus infection status. In addition to the first cohort of about 650 subjects, a separate validation cohort of 100 to 150 different subjects was used. An earlier analysis of nearly 600 of the donors applied high-throughput TCR beta sequencing to assess whether each TCR beta V gene segment acted as functional or pseudogenic. Rather than using new phenotypic data, the later analysis identified candidate immune exposures from TCR beta sequences and from how often those sequences occurred across donors. Every repertoire in the discovery cohort had been generated on one and the same sequencing platform. In a later analysis, previously published TCR beta repertoires from 550 to 750 donors were re-analyzed and high-resolution HLA genotyping was added so that TCR occurrence patterns could be studied. Roughly 5 DR-DQ haplotypes were handled as single units for association and clustering because linkage in the cohort was strong. HLA typing included class I and class II loci at four-digit resolution. Typing coverage differed by locus: A, B, C, DRB1 and DQB1 were typed in about 629-640 donors, DQA1 in about 510, DPA1 in around 610, and DPB1 in just under 490. Alongside the repertoire data, information on donor age, sex, ethnicity and CMV serostatus was compiled. Genome-wide SNP genotypes for about 60% of the roughly 670 donors were used in a later genetic analysis, which treated that subset as a discovery cohort. The T cell repertoires of 700 or so subjects were profiled by immunosequencing and related to cytomegalovirus serostatus. About 300 gigabases of sequencing data and tens of millions of unique TCR sequences were included in an early release covering roughly 600 HLA-typed donors. The study aimed to test whether cataloging public T cell receptors could reveal signatures of past pathogen exposure. Across approximately 400 genotyped donors of the cohort, an average of about 200,000 unique TCR beta nucleotide sequences per donor were sequenced, and roughly a sixth of those sequences were non-productive.

General study outcomes and caveats: The sequencing pipeline was judged likely to have produced a cluster of highly shared sequence variants as a technical artifact. Assigning TCR associations to individual alleles was difficult when HLA alleles, especially DR and DQ, strongly co-occurred. A further reported finding was that TCR beta sequences accurately predicted the HLA-A and HLA-B alleles for most subjects in the first cohort. In a later analysis, TCR association rates were found to vary across HLA loci, with the most associated TCRs seen for DRB1 alleles and the fewest for HLA-C alleles. In an earlier analysis of some 640 of the donors, most TCR beta V segments were observed in productive rearrangements about 90% or about 30% of the time, broadly matching IMGT annotations. A later genetic analysis reported fewer N-insertions in productive TCRs among donors in an Asian-associated ancestry cluster than the roughly 700-donor mean. A later analysis associated 17,000 or so TCR beta sequences with specific HLA alleles at a false discovery rate of 0.05. Only TCR beta chains were sequenced in this cohort, and the absence of alpha or paired-chain data limited detectable features. According to a later analysis, most CMV-associated TCR beta chains appeared to be HLA-restricted, and the HLA associations seemed to be driven largely by CMV exposure. The only immune exposure information available for the cohort was CMV serostatus. While some public TCRs were present in many individuals, most TCR sequences turned up only very rarely across donors. Presence/absence analyses assumed roughly uniform sequencing depth across donors, an assumption that may not hold. Because HLA typing was missing for some donors at each locus, association tests included only the typed subset. A few of the identified cytomegalovirus-associated TCR beta chains were confirmed in vitro to be specific for cytomegalovirus antigens. Correlated functional status among segregating V segments might reflect linkage disequilibrium, but an unknown experimental factor could not be ruled out. In a later analysis, HLA-associated TCR beta chains showed more clonal expansion and lower generation probabilities than non-associated chains that were equally common. The study listed 150 to 200 TCR beta chains as associated with cytomegalovirus. The authors suggested that the approach could potentially be extended to other disease states and immunological phenotypes. V-gene and J-gene trimming of TCR beta chains was associated with a missense DCLRE1C variant in a later genetic analysis, and the association was replicated in an independent cohort. In both the original and validation cohorts, the classifier was reported to diagnose cytomegalovirus status with high specificity and sensitivity. Because counts were too low, seventeen rarely observed V segments, including chromosome 9 orphons, were excluded from the earlier analysis of 587 of the donors. The 87-base-pair reads could not distinguish some IMGT-functional V segments, including TRBV6-2 and TRBV6-3, so those segments were excluded. Several of the top co-occurrence clusters appeared to be linked to parvovirus B19, influenza, CMV and Epstein-Barr virus, according to a later analysis.

Compared with germline, V lacks 3 bases and J lacks 4 bases; bases without a gene match: 5. The CDR3 covers 14 residues, taking in both the cysteine and the phenylalanine. The read is trimmed to its CDR3 DNA, 42 bases read in frame from base 1. The germline V gene (reference sequence) yields GTSNPN for CDR1 and SVGIG for CDR2. In total, fewer than 750 healthy bone marrow donors made up the cohort. All cohort members were sampled while nominally healthy, although unrecorded immune exposures were likely present. The donor tested CMV seronegative and was one of the 352 seronegative cohort members. A peripheral blood sample was collected from each donor, and TCR beta sequencing was performed on peripheral blood mononuclear cells. Genomic DNA extraction from the blood cell samples was performed with the Qiagen DNeasy Blood Extraction Kit.

The chain is assembled from TRBV30 and TRBJ2-3; TRBD2 agrees with 9 junctional bases. The sample comprised PBMCs. The sequence was collected from a female donor in good health and CMV-seronegative. CDR3 protein: CAWRQAGGPDTQYF. The sequenced DNA is TGTGCCTGGAGGCAAGCGGGAGGTCCAGATACGCAGTATTTT.